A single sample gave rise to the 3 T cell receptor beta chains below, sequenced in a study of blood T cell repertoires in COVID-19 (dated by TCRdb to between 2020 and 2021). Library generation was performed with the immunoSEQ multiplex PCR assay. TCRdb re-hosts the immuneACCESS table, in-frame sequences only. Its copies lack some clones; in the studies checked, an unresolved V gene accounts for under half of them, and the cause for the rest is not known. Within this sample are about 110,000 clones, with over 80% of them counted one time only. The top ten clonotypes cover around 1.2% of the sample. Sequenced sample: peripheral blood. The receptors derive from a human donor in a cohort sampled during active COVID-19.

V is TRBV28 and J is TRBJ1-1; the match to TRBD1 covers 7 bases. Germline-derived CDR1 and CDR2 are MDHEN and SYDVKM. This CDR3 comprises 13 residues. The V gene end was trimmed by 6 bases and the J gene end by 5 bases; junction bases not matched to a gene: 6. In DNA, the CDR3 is TGTGCCAGCAGGACGACAGGGAGGACTGAAGCTTTCTTT. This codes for CASRTTGRTEAFF.

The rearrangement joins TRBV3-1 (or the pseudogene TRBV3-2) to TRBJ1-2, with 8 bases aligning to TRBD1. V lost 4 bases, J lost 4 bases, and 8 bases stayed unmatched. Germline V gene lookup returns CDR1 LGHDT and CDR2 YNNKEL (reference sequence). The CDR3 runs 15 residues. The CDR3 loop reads CASSPTPGGPYGYTF. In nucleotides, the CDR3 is TGTGCCAGCAGCCCTACCCCAGGGGGCCCCTATGGCTACACCTTC.

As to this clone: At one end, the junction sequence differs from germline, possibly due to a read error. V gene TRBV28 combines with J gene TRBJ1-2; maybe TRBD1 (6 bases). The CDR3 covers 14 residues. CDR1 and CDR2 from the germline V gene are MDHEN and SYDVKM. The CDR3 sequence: CASSFQLQGLGFTF. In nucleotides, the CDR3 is TGTGCCAGCAGTTTTCAACTACAGGGCTTGGGCTTCACCTTC.